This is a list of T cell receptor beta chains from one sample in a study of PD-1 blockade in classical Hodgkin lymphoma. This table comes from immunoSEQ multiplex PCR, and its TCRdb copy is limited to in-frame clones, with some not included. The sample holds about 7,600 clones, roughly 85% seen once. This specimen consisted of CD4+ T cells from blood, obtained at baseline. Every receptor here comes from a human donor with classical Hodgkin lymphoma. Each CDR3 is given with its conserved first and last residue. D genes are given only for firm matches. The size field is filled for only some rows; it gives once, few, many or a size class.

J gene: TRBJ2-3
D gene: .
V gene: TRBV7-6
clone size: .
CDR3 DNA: TGTGCCAGCAGCTTCGGATCGGCCCCAGATACGCAGTATTTT
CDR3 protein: CASSFGSAPDTQYF

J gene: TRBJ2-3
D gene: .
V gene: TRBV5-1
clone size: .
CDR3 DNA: TGCGCCAGCAGCTTGGAGGGGACTCCCCTAGGCACAGATACGCAGTATTTT
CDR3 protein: CASSLEGTPLGTDTQYF

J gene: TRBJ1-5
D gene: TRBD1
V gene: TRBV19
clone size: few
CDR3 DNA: TGTGCCAGTAGTACACGGACAGGGCGGCCCCAGCATTTT
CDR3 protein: CASSTRTGRPQHF

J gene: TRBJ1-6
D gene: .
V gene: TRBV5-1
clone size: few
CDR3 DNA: TGCGCCAGCAGCGTTTATCCGGGTCGAGGGACTTCACCCCTCCACTTT
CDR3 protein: CASSVYPGRGTSPLHF

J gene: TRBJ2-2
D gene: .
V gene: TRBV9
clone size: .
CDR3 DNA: TGTGCCAGCAGCGTAGATAGGGTCTCCGAGCGGTTTTTT
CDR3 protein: CASSVDRVSERFF

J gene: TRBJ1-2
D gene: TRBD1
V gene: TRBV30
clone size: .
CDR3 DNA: TGTGCCTGGAGTGTACAGGGCCAGGGGGCAGAAGGCTACACCTTC
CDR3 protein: CAWSVQGQGAEGYTF

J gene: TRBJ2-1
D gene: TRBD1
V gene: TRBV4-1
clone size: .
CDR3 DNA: TGCGCCAGCAGCCGACAGGGGGCGCGGAATGAGCAGTTCTTC
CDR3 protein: CASSRQGARNEQFF

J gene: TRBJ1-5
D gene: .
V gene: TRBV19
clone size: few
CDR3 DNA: TGTGCCAGTAGTATAGTTGATAGCAATCAGCCCCAGCATTTT
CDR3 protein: CASSIVDSNQPQHF

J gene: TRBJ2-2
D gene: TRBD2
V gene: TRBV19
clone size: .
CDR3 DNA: TGTGCCAGTAGTATACTCCCAGCGGGAGTCTACGGGGAGCTGTTTTTT
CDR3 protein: CASSILPAGVYGELFF

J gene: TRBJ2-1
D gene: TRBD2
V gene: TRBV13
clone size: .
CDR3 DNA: TGTGCCAGCAGCTCTCCGGGACTAGTCGCCTACAATGAGCAGTTCTTC
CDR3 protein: CASSSPGLVAYNEQFF

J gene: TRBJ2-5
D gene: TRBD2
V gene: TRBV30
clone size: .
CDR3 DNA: TGTGCCTGGGGTCCCCTCGGGCGGGAGGTCCTTAGGGAGACCCAGTACTTC
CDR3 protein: CAWGPLGREVLRETQYF

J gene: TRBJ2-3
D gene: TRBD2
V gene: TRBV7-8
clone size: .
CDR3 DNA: TGTGCCAGCAGCTTAGGACTAGCGGGGGGGCCGGGAGATACGCAGTATTTT
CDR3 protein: CASSLGLAGGPGDTQYF

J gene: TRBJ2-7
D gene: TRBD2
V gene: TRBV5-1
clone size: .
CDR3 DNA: TGCGCCAGCAGCTTGGAAGGCGGGGGGTCGTACGAGCAGTACTTC
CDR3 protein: CASSLEGGGSYEQYF

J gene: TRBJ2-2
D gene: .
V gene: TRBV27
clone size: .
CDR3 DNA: TGTGCCAGCAGCTCATACACCGGGGAGCTGTTTTTT
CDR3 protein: CASSSYTGELFF

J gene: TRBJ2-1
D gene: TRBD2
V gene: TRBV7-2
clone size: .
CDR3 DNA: TGTGCCAGCAGCGCCCGGACTAGCGGGAGCTCCTACAATGAGCAGTTCTTC
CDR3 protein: CASSARTSGSSYNEQFF

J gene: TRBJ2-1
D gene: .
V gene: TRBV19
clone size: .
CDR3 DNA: TGTGCCAGTAACCAGGGGTCTACATCCCTCTTC
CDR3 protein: CASNQGSTSLF

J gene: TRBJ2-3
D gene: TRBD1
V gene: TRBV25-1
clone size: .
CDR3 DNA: TGTGCCAGCAGTCGGACAGGGACAGATACGCAGTATTTT
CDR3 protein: CASSRTGTDTQYF

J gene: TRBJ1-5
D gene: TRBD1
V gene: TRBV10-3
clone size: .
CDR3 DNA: TGTGCCATCAGGGGGACAGGGAACGATCAGCCCCAGCATTTT
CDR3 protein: CAIRGTGNDQPQHF